These T cell receptor beta chains were read from a single sample in a study of blood T cells in healthy people across ages. TCRdb re-called the 5' RACE reads with MiXCR, one entry per CDR3 protein. The data hold around 1,000,000 distinct CDR3 sequences, with approximately 38% observed a single time. Specimen: blood. Receptors originate from a young man in good health. Each CDR3 is given with its conserved first and last residue. D genes are given only for firm matches. Not all rows give a size; the values are once, few, many and, for expanded clones, a class.

j_gene,v_gene,abundance,d_gene,CDR3nt,CDR3aa
TRBJ1-5,TRBV6-6,.,.,TGTGCCAGCAGAACCGGGAGCGCCTATAGCAATCAGCCCCAGCATTTT,CASRTGSAYSNQPQHF
TRBJ1-2,TRBV20-1,.,TRBD1,TGCAGTGCTAGGATCGACAGGGGGCTTAGTGGCTACACCTTC,CSARIDRGLSGYTF
TRBJ1-6,TRBV20-1,.,TRBD1,TGCAGTGCTCGACCGGGACAGCAAAATTCACCCCTCCACTTT,CSARPGQQNSPLHF
TRBJ2-1,TRBV14,many,TRBD2,TGTGCCAGCAGCCCCTACACTTTAGCGGGAACCTACAATGAGCAGTTCTTC,CASSPYTLAGTYNEQFF
TRBJ2-3,TRBV2,.,.,TGTGCCAGCAGTATGGCAGACCGCACAGATACGCAGTATTTT,CASSMADRTDTQYF
TRBJ1-2,TRBV2,few,.,TGTGCCAGCACCATAGACCAGACTGGGAACTATGGCTACACCTTC,CASTIDQTGNYGYTF
TRBJ2-1,TRBV11-2,.,.,TGTGCCAGCAGCTCCGTAAGTCTCCCCCGGGATGAGCAGTTCTTC,CASSSVSLPRDEQFF
TRBJ2-1,TRBV29-1,.,TRBD2,TGCAGCGTTGCCCCACCGACTAGCGGGGGGCCGAGCTCCTACAATGAGCAGTTCTTC,CSVAPPTSGGPSSYNEQFF
TRBJ2-5,TRBV9,.,.,TGTGCCAGCAGCGTAAGGGGACGCATGACCCAAGAGACCCAGTACTTC,CASSVRGRMTQETQYF
TRBJ2-4,TRBV20-1,.,TRBD2,TGCAGTGCAAGCGCCGAGGCCACAGGGACTAGCATTCAGTACTTC,CSASAEATGTSIQYF
TRBJ1-6,TRBV12-3/TRBV12-4,.,TRBD1,TGTGCCAGCAGTATTTGGACAGGATCACCCCTCCACTTT,CASSIWTGSPLHF
TRBJ1-2,TRBV4-2,.,.,TGTGCCAGCAGCCAAGCAACCGGGGGAGGCTACACCTTC,CASSQATGGGYTF
TRBJ2-3,TRBV14,.,TRBD2,TGTGCCAGCACCAGACTAGCGGGGGCTCCAGATACGCAGTATTTT,CASTRLAGAPDTQYF
TRBJ2-3,TRBV20-1,.,.,TGCAGTGCTAGAGGGTCAGGGTTGAGCACAGATACGCAGTATTTT,CSARGSGLSTDTQYF
TRBJ1-1,TRBV7-2,.,TRBD1,TGTGCCAGCAGCGCGACAGGGGGTGAAGCTTTCTTT,CASSATGGEAFF
TRBJ2-5,TRBV6-2/TRBV6-3,.,.,TGTGCCAGCAGTTTCGCAGGGGCGTACCAAGAGACCCAGTACTTC,CASSFAGAYQETQYF
TRBJ2-1,TRBV29-1,.,TRBD1,TGCAGCGTTCATCCCTCAGGGGGTAATGAGCAGTTCTTC,CSVHPSGGNEQFF
TRBJ2-5,TRBV9,few,.,TGTGCCAGCAGCGTAGAAGGGGATGGGCGAGAGACCCAGTACTTC,CASSVEGDGRETQYF
TRBJ2-4,TRBV21-1,.,.,TGTGCCAGCATCGCGAAGAGGCTAGTAGGCAACATTCAGTACTTC,CASIAKRLVGNIQYF
TRBJ1-2,TRBV9,few,TRBD1,TGTGCCAGCAGCCCCGCGGTGGGACAGGCAGTTTATGGCTACACCTTC,CASSPAVGQAVYGYTF
TRBJ1-4,TRBV5-1,.,.,TGCGCCAGCAGCCAAGGACAGCAAAGCCCAAATGAAAAACTGTTTTTT,CASSQGQQSPNEKLFF
TRBJ1-3,TRBV4-3,.,.,TGCGCCAGCAGCCAATCGACGGAGTCCTCTGGAAACACCATATATTTT,CASSQSTESSGNTIYF
TRBJ1-2,TRBV29-1,once,TRBD1,TGCAGCGCCGGACAGGGGGATGTCTATGGCTACACCTTC,CSAGQGDVYGYTF
TRBJ2-1,TRBV6-2/TRBV6-3,.,.,TGTGCCAGCAGTCAAACCGGGACCCACAATGAGCAGTTCTTC,CASSQTGTHNEQFF
TRBJ1-2,TRBV7-9,.,.,TGTGCCAGCAGCCTTAGTAAGGTGACCAACTATGGCTACACCTTC,CASSLSKVTNYGYTF
TRBJ2-1,TRBV9,.,.,TGTGCCAGCAGCGTAGAGGGGGCAGGGGGGGGCTCCTACAATGAGCAGTTCTTC,CASSVEGAGGGSYNEQFF
TRBJ2-3,TRBV30,few,.,TGTGCCTCCGGTACCACAGGAGGGACGCAGTATTTT,CASGTTGGTQYF
TRBJ2-1,TRBV20-1,.,TRBD2,TGCAGTGCTAGTATAGCGGGAGCACTCTACAATGAGCAGTTCTTC,CSASIAGALYNEQFF
TRBJ2-7,TRBV20-1,.,TRBD1,TGCAGTGTAAGGGACAGGGTAGTATACGAGCAGTACTTC,CSVRDRVVYEQYF
TRBJ1-2,TRBV24-1,.,.,TGTGCCACCAGTGATAGCTTCGGGACTGGGGGGAGTTATGGCTGCACCTTC,CATSDSFGTGGSYGCTF
TRBJ2-3,TRBV19,few,.,TGTGCCAGTAGTATACGCGGAGATACGCAGTATTTT,CASSIRGDTQYF
TRBJ1-1,TRBV6-6,few,.,TGTGCCAGCAGAACCCAGACTGAAGCTTTCTTT,CASRTQTEAFF
TRBJ2-7,TRBV7-9,.,.,TGTGCCAGTACCCTTGAAGGGATCTCCTACAATGAGCAGTACTTC,CASTLEGISYNEQYF
TRBJ2-7,TRBV27,.,.,TGTGCCAGCAGTTTGGGCAGGGTAAGAGAGCAGTACTTC,CASSLGRVREQYF
TRBJ2-5,TRBV15,.,TRBD1,TGTGCCACATCGACAGGGTCGGCACAAGAGACCCAGTACTTC,CATSTGSAQETQYF
TRBJ1-1,TRBV7-2,.,.,TGTGCCAGCAGCTTAGGGGGGGCCGCGAGCACTGAAGCTTTCTTT,CASSLGGAASTEAFF
TRBJ2-1,TRBV4-1,.,TRBD1,TGCGCCAGCAGCCAAGGACCGGGACAGGGTCGTAATGAGCAGTTCTTC,CASSQGPGQGRNEQFF
TRBJ1-1,TRBV15,.,TRBD1,TGTGCCACCAGCGCAGGGGGCGTGACTGAAGCTTTCTTT,CATSAGGVTEAFF
TRBJ1-4,TRBV7-8,.,.,TGTGCCAGCAGTTTTCTACGCAGGCCGCATAATGAAAAACTGTTTTTT,CASSFLRRPHNEKLFF
TRBJ2-1,TRBV3-1,.,TRBD2,TGTGCCAGCAGCCAAGGGAGCGGGGCAACCTACAATGAGCAGTTCTTC,CASSQGSGATYNEQFF
TRBJ2-2,TRBV4-3,.,.,TGCGCCAGCAGCCAAGGCCCCGGGGGGCCGAACACCGGGGAGCTGTTTTTT,CASSQGPGGPNTGELFF
TRBJ2-2,TRBV5-1,.,.,TGCGCCAGCAGCCCCCTACCGGGAATGAACACCGGGGAGCTGTTTTTT,CASSPLPGMNTGELFF
TRBJ1-2,TRBV5-1,.,.,TGCGCCAGCAGCTTGGAACAGTACTATGGCTACACCTTC,CASSLEQYYGYTF
TRBJ1-1,TRBV12-3/TRBV12-4,few,TRBD1,TGTGCCAGCAGTGCGGGGGCCGGGACAGGGGAAATGAACACTGAAGCTTTCTTT,CASSAGAGTGEMNTEAFF
TRBJ2-3,TRBV4-3,few,TRBD1,TGCGCCAGCAGCCAAGAGGGACAGGGCACAGATACGCAGTATTTT,CASSQEGQGTDTQYF
TRBJ2-1,TRBV5-1,.,.,TGCGCCAGCAGCCCTCGGGTTGACGTGGGGTATAATGAGCAGTTCTTC,CASSPRVDVGYNEQFF
TRBJ2-1,TRBV6-4,.,.,TGTGCCAGCAGCGCGACAGTGTCTAGTTCCAATAAGCAGTTCTTC,CASSATVSSSNKQFF
TRBJ2-2,TRBV9,.,.,TGTGCCAGCAGCGTCCGGTCCGGGGGGAACACCGGGGAGCTGTTTTTT,CASSVRSGGNTGELFF
TRBJ1-2,TRBV12-3/TRBV12-4,many,TRBD1,TGTGCCAGCAGTTTTGTGCCCTCGGGACAGGGGGCGAAGATGTATGGCTACACCTTC,CASSFVPSGQGAKMYGYTF
TRBJ1-2,TRBV4-1,.,.,TGCGCCAGCAGCCAAGATAGGGGTTTGGGCTACACCTTC,CASSQDRGLGYTF
TRBJ2-1,TRBV7-9,.,TRBD1,TGTGCCAGCAGCTTAGGGGACAGGGCCTTTGATGAGCAGTTCTTC,CASSLGDRAFDEQFF
TRBJ2-2,TRBV7-9,.,TRBD1,TGTGCCGGACAGGGGACGAACACCGGGGAGCTGTTTTTT,CAGQGTNTGELFF
TRBJ1-3,TRBV28,.,.,TGTGCCAGCAGCTCGACCACCATATATTTT,CASSSTTIYF
TRBJ1-5,TRBV6-6,.,.,TGTGCCAGCAGTAACGCCATCAGACGAAATCAGCCCCAGCATTTT,CASSNAIRRNQPQHF
TRBJ1-1,TRBV10-3,.,TRBD1,TGTACCATCAGTGGCAAACTACAGGGGGGGATCACTGAAGCTTTCTTT,CTISGKLQGGITEAFF